The clone carrying this T cell receptor beta chain was found a few times. Only in-frame clones appear in the TCRdb table, and some are missing; sequencing was by immunoSEQ multiplex PCR. The table has 100,000 or so clones, approximately 78% seen once. The germline V gene has CDR1 KGHSH and CDR2 LQKENI. J lost 0 bases, V lost 3 bases, and 7 bases had no gene match. The length of the CDR3 is 18 residues. This sample was taken from a study of blood T cell repertoires in COVID-19. Sample: peripheral blood. The receptor was derived from a man in his 60s with active or convalescent COVID-19. The chain couples TRBV18 to TRBJ2-6; 8 positions match TRBD1. Here the CDR3 reads CASSPRTGSLSGANVLTF. The CDR3 nucleotides read TGTGCCAGCTCACCCCGGACAGGGAGCCTCTCTGGGGCCAACGTCCTGACTTTC.